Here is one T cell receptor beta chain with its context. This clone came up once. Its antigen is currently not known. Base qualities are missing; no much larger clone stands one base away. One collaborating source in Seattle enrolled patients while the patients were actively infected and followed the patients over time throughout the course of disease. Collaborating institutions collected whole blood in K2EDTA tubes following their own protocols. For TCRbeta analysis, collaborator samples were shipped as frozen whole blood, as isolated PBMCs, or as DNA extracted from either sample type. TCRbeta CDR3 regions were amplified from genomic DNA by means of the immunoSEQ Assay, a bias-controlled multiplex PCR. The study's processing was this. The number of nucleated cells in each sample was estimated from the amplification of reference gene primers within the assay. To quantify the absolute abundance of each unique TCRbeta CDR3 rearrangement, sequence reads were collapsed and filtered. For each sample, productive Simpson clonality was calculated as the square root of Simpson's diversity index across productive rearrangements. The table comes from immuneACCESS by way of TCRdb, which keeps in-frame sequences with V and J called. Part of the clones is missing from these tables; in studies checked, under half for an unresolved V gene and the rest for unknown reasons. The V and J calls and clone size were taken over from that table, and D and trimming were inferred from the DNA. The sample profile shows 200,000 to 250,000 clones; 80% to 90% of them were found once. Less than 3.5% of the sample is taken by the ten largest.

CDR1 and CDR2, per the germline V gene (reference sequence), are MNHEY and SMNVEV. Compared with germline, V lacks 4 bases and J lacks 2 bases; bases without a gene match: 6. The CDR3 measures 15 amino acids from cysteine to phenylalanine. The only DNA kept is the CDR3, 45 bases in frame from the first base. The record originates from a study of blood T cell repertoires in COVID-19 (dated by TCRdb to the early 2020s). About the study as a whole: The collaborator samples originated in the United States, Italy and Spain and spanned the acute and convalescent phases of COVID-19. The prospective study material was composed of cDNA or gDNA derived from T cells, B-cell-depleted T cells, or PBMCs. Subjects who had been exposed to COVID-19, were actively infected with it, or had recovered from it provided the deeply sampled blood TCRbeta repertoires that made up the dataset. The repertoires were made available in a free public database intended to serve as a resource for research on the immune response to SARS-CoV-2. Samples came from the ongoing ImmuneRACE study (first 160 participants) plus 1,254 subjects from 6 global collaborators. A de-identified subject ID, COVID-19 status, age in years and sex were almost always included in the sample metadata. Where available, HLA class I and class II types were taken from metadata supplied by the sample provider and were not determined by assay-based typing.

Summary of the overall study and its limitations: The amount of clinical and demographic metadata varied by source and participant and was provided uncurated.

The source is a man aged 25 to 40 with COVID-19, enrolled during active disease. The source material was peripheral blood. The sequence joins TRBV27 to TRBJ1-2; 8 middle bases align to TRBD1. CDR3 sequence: CASSSTGGWNYGYTF. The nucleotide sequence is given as TGTGCCAGCAGTTCAACAGGGGGATGGAACTATGGCTACACCTTC.